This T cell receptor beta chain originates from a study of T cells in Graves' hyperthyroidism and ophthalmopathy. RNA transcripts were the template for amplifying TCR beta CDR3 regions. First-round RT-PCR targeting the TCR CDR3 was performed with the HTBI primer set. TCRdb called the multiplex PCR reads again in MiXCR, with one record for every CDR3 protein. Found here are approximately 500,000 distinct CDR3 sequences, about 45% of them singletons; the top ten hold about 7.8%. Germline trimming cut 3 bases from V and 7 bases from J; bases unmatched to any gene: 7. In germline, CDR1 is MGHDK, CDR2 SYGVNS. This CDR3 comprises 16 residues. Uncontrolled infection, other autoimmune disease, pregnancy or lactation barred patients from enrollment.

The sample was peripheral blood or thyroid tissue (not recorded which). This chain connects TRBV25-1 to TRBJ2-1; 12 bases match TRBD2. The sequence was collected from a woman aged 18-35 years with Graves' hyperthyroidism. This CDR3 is CASSDSGLAGPNEQFF. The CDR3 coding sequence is TGTGCCAGCAGTGATTCTGGACTAGCGGGACCAAATGAGCAGTTCTTC.